The present T cell receptor (beta chain) was sequenced within a study of tumor-infiltrating lymphocytes in primary liver carcinoma. Overall study context: Ranging in age from 30 to 69 years, the patients were men and women. Study results and caveats: Tumors had a top-250-clone fraction that was significantly higher than blood (p = 0.039). About 7-25% of top clones, no more, were shared by all five regions.

This clonotype was found a few times. Its cognate antigen is unknown. Production of TCR beta cDNA used around 0.45 ug total RNA together with a constant-region primer. Researchers made the TCR beta libraries by running three nested multiplex PCR rounds with slightly modified ARM-PCR. The opening two PCR rounds, around 10 cycles each, paired TRBV1-TRBV30 forward primers with a C-beta reverse primer. TCRdb used MiXCR to reprocess the multiplex PCR reads, holding one entry per CDR3 protein. The data show 50,000 to 70,000 distinct CDR3 sequences, with about three quarters seen just once and 55% to 70% held by the top ten. Investigators took RNA and DNA out together from approximately 22-30 mg of unsorted bulk tissue. Donors underwent surgery for histopathologically diagnosed primary liver carcinoma. CDR3 length: 12 amino acids. CDR1 and CDR2 (germline): SQVTM, ANQGSEA. V was shortened by 4 bases and J by 8 bases, with 12 bases between the two germline ends.

This clonotype was sampled from a man aged 40-55 years with primary liver carcinoma and hepatitis B virus infection. Sequencing was performed on liver tumor tissue from sampling region 2. Indicated subset: tumor region T2, inferior pole. The chain carries TRBV29-1 and TRBJ2-1; D is undetermined. CDR3 sequence reads: CSVGEVYYEQFF. The CDR3 bases are TGCAGCGTTGGAGAGGTATACTATGAGCAGTTCTTC.